A single sample gave rise to the 19 T cell receptor beta chains below, sequenced in a study of T-cell memory formation after mild COVID-19. MiXCR, applied by TCRdb to the 5' RACE reads, yields one record per CDR3 protein. The table records roughly 580,000 distinct CDR3 sequences, 18% of them present only once. What was sequenced was PBMCs or a T cell subset sorted from them (not recorded which). The receptors originated from an adult woman who had mild COVID-19 (a few samples of this study predate the infection). Cell type and time point are not known.

The chain carries TRBV7-9 and TRBJ1-4; D is uncertain. There are 14 residues in the CDR3. Germline CDR1 SEHNR, CDR2 FQNEAQ (reference sequence). V was pared by 5 bases and J by 7 bases, with 14 bases between. In nucleotides, the CDR3 is TGTGCCAGCAGCCCGTTCTACGGCGTTGAAAAACTGTTTTTT. Translating gives CASSPFYGVEKLFF.

This sequence joins TRBV9 and TRBJ2-7, with 8 bases matching TRBD1. This CDR3 is built from 14 residues. V was pared by 0 bases and J by 7 bases, with 6 bases of the junction left unmatched. Germline V gene lookup returns CDR1 SGDLS and CDR2 YYNGEE. In nucleotides, the CDR3 is TGTGCCAGCAGCGTAGCGCAGGGGGCTAGGGAGCAGTACTTC. Amino acid sequence: CASSVAQGAREQYF.

This clonotype was counted many times. This sequence joins TRBV12-3 or TRBV12-4 and TRBJ1-2; D not resolved. V was shortened by 2 bases and J by 8 bases, with 12 bases between the two germline ends. The CDR3 loop spans 13 amino acids. The CDR3 is CASSLIWVRGYTF. DNA for the CDR3: TGTGCCAGCAGTTTAATCTGGGTCCGAGGCTACACCTTC.

The CDR3 nucleotides read TGTGCCAGCAGCCAAGTGGCAGACTTCTACGAGCAGTACTTC. Encoded protein: CASSQVADFYEQYF. The J gene is TRBJ2-7, the V gene TRBV14; no firm D call. V shed 1 base and J shed 3 bases, with 10 bases lying between them. Per the germline V gene, CDR1 is SGHDN and CDR2 is FVKESK. The CDR3 is made up of 14 amino acids.

This clonotype was seen more than once but under ten times. The gene calls are TRBV7-9 and TRBJ2-1; 9 positions agree with TRBD1. The CDR3 is made up of 14 amino acids. V was clipped by 5 bases and J by 10 bases; unmatched bases: 9. Germline-derived CDR1 and CDR2 are SEHNR and FQNEAQ (reference sequence). DNA for the CDR3: TGTGCCAGCAGCAACTCAGACAGGGGGTCGGAGCAGTTCTTC. Translating gives CASSNSDRGSEQFF.

The sample holds a few counts of this clonotype. This rearrangement joins TRBV7-2 to TRBJ2-2, with 11 bases lining up with TRBD2. The germline V gene encodes CDR1 SGHTA and CDR2 FQGNSA. The CDR3 extends over 15 amino acids. V dropped 4 bases and J dropped 5; count of bases not matched to a gene: 3. CDR3 in amino acids: CASSYRLAGTGELFF. The CDR3 region has the DNA TGTGCCAGCAGCTATAGACTAGCGGGGACCGGGGAGCTGTTTTTT.

This clonotype has just a few counts. The rearrangement uses TRBV12-3 or TRBV12-4 and TRBJ2-2; the D gene is possibly TRBD2 (5 bases). The CDR3 length is 11 residues. Trimming pared 9 bases from V and 8 bases from J, leaving 10 bases between. In nucleotides, the CDR3 is TGTGCCAGTACCCGCGGGGGGGAGCTGTTTTTT. Protein sequence: CASTRGGELFF.

The chain uses TRBV6-6 and TRBJ1-2; 9 bases are shared with TRBD1. With 3 bases clipped from V and 2 bases from J, the junction kept 7 bases outside the gene matches. The CDR3 has 16 residues. Per the germline V gene, CDR1 is MNHNY and CDR2 is SVGAGI (reference sequence). The CDR3 sequence is CASSYWATGGNYGYTF. CDR3 DNA sequence: TGTGCCAGCAGTTATTGGGCGACAGGGGGGAACTATGGCTACACCTTC.

The rearrangement links TRBV12-3 or TRBV12-4 to TRBJ1-2; a possible D gene is TRBD1 (6 bases). V was shortened by 6 bases and J by 6 bases, with 17 bases between the two germline ends. The CDR3 sequence is 14 residues long. The CDR3 nucleotides read TGTGCCAGCAGGTTAACAGGGAGTAGAGATGGCTACACCTTC. Protein sequence: CASRLTGSRDGYTF.

This clonotype appeared a few times. In DNA, the CDR3 is TGTGCCAGCAGCTTACCCGTGAGCAATGAGCAGTTCTTC. This sequence encodes CASSLPVSNEQFF. The chain is built from TRBV5-4 and TRBJ2-1; unclear D gene. The V end lost 2 bases, the J end lost 6 bases, and 9 bases lay between the germline ends. The CDR3 loop spans 13 amino acids. The germline V gene has CDR1 SGHNT and CDR2 YYREEE (reference sequence).

This clonotype was recorded a few times. The rearrangement links TRBV7-8 to TRBJ1-1; tentatively, D is TRBD1 (5 bases). Germline loops: CDR1 SGHVS, CDR2 FQNEAQ. V gave up 5 bases and J gave up 1 base, with 14 bases separating them. The CDR3 covers 15 residues. CDR3 in DNA: TGTGCCAGCAGCCGCCCCAGGACACCGAACACTGAAGCTTTCTTT. As protein: CASSRPRTPNTEAFF. Full variable domain (outside the CDR3, taken from reference TRBV7-8 and TRBJ1-1): GAGVSQSPRYKVAKRGQDVALRCDPISGHVSLFWYQQALGQGPEFLTYFQNEAQLDKSGLPSDRFFAERPEGSVSTLKIQRTQQEDSAVYLCASSRPRTPNTEAFFGQGTRLTVV.

The rearrangement uses TRBV7-2 and TRBJ2-7, with D possibly being TRBD2 (5 bases). V lost 4 bases and J 0 bases, leaving 31 bases between the germline ends. The CDR3 extends over 21 amino acids. From germline, CDR1 is SGHTA and CDR2 FQGNSA. Here the CDR3 DNA reads TGTGCCAGCAGCTCCACCGTAGGATGGGTCGGGTCGGTAGCGAGCTCCTACGAGCAGTACTTC. Its translation is CASSSTVGWVGSVASSYEQYF.

V is TRBV7-7 and J is TRBJ2-2; 9 bases are shared with TRBD1. The CDR3 covers 19 residues. Germline-derived CDR1 and CDR2 are SSHAT and FNYEAQ (reference sequence). V shed 1 base and J 6 bases; nucleotides not matched to a gene: 15. For the CDR3, the DNA is TGTGCCAGCAGCTTAGGAACCTGGACCGGGACAGGGTCGGCCGGGGAGCTGTTTTTT. As protein: CASSLGTWTGTGSAGELFF.

The chain combines TRBV12-3 or TRBV12-4 with TRBJ2-3; D may be TRBD2 (5 bases). The CDR3 spans 17 residues. V was trimmed by 3 bases and J by 0 bases, leaving 16 bases between them. CDR3 loop: CASSLGQRAASTDTQYF. Here the CDR3 DNA reads TGTGCCAGCAGTTTGGGTCAGAGAGCGGCCAGCACAGATACGCAGTATTTT.

The chain has TRBV24-1 and TRBJ1-2; D not certain. The V gene's germline CDR1 is KGHDR and CDR2 SFDVKD. There are 13 residues in the CDR3. The V gene lost 3 bases and the J gene lost 4 bases, with 8 bases spanning the gap. In DNA form, the CDR3 reads TGTGCCACCAGTGATGTGTCAGCCTATGGCTACACCTTC. Translated: CATSDVSAYGYTF.

This clonotype has only a few counts. The chain links TRBV27 to TRBJ2-3; D unresolved. Germline V gives CDR1 MNHEY, CDR2 SMNVEV (reference sequence). The CDR3 sequence is 14 residues long. Trimming pared 5 bases from V and 0 bases from J, leaving 9 bases between. CDR3 sequence: CASSKGPSTDTQYF. DNA for the CDR3: TGTGCCAGCAGTAAAGGGCCTAGCACAGATACGCAGTATTTT.

The chain couples TRBV5-1 to TRBJ2-5, with a possible D match to TRBD1 (6 bases). From germline, CDR1 is SGHRS and CDR2 YFSETQ. CDR3 length: 16 residues. Trimming took 2 bases from V and 3 from J, leaving 17 bases between them. CDR3 sequence: CASSFQGLTRKETQYF. The CDR3 DNA is TGCGCCAGCAGCTTCCAGGGGTTAACACGCAAAGAGACCCAGTACTTC.

This clonotype came up a few times. The chain carries TRBV7-2 and TRBJ1-4; perhaps TRBD1 as D (5 bases). The CDR3 length is 14 residues. V lost 0 bases and J lost 7, with 9 bases in between. Germline V gives CDR1 SGHTA, CDR2 FQGNSA. CDR3 nucleotides: TGTGCCAGCAGCTTAGCAGGGACGACTGAAAAACTGTTTTTT. Its translation: CASSLAGTTEKLFF.

This clonotype was picked up a small number of times. The V and J genes are TRBV7-9 and TRBJ2-1; 9 bases line up with TRBD2. With 6 bases clipped from V and 7 bases from J, the junction kept 16 bases outside the gene matches. The CDR3 consists of 17 residues. The germline V gene encodes CDR1 SEHNR and CDR2 FQNEAQ (reference sequence). CDR3: CASSTPPEPGLANEQFF. In nucleotides, the CDR3 is TGTGCCAGCAGTACTCCTCCGGAACCGGGACTAGCAAATGAGCAGTTCTTC.